The 20 T cell receptor beta chains presented below share a single source sample, sequenced in a study of T cells after yellow fever vaccination. TCRdb passed the 5' RACE reads through MiXCR, listing each CDR3 protein once. The top ten clones hold roughly 17% of a sample with approximately 580,000 distinct CDR3 sequences, about a sixth of them seen once. Sequences were derived from PBMCs, sampled around 5 days after the first yellow fever vaccination. These receptors came from a man aged 18 to 29 who received the YFV17D yellow fever vaccine.

This clonotype was picked up a small number of times. The rearrangement joins TRBV29-1 to TRBJ1-1, with D possibly being TRBD1 (5 bases). This CDR3 comprises 13 residues. The V gene's germline CDR1 is SQVTM and CDR2 ANQGSEA. Trimming stripped 3 bases from V and 1 base from J, with 9 bases between. The CDR3 DNA sequence: TGCAGCGTTGAGGGGACGGCGAACACTGAAGCTTTCTTT. Protein sequence: CSVEGTANTEAFF.

This clonotype was seen many times. The chain employs TRBV7-2 and TRBJ2-3, with D uncertain. CDR1 and CDR2 (germline): SGHTA, FQGNSA. The CDR3 length is 14 residues. The V end was cut by 1 base, the J end by 4 bases, with 9 bases between. The CDR3 DNA sequence: TGTGCCAGCAGCTTAGAACGCACCTCAGATACGCAGTATTTT. Its translation is CASSLERTSDTQYF.

This clonotype was observed a handful of times. This chain joins TRBV7-2 and TRBJ2-3; 11 bases are shared with TRBD2. This CDR3 comprises 15 residues. Trimming at V came to 4 bases and at J to 4 bases, leaving 4 bases not matched to a gene. Germline CDR1 SGHTA, CDR2 FQGNSA. The CDR3 protein is CASSSTGLAADTQYF. The CDR3 DNA reads TGTGCCAGCAGCTCAACGGGACTAGCGGCAGATACGCAGTATTTT.

This clonotype was observed a handful of times. The J gene is TRBJ1-2, the V gene TRBV20-1; D is perhaps TRBD1 (6 bases). Per the germline V gene, CDR1 is DFQATT and CDR2 is SNEGSKA (reference sequence). The CDR3 has 13 residues. V was shortened by 3 bases and J by 4 bases, with 12 bases between the two germline ends. CDR3 residues: CSARRTALYGYTF. The CDR3 coding sequence is TGCAGTGCTAGGCGGACAGCTCTCTATGGCTACACCTTC.

V usage is TRBV7-8 and J usage is TRBJ2-7; 7 bases fit TRBD2. The CDR3 length is 12 residues. Germline-derived CDR1 and CDR2 are SGHVS and FQNEAQ. V shed 7 bases, J shed 6 bases, and the junction held 6 bases outside the gene matches. CDR3 in amino acids: CASTGGGIEQYF. CDR3 DNA sequence: TGTGCCAGCACCGGGGGAGGGATCGAGCAGTACTTC.

The chain carries TRBV4-3 and TRBJ2-6; TRBD2 is a possible D gene (6 bases). This CDR3 has 17 residues. CDR1 and CDR2 (germline): LGHNA, YSLEER. V was clipped by 5 bases and J by 2 bases, with 16 bases between them. As DNA, the CDR3 is TGCGCCAGCAGCTACTTAAGGACTATCGCTGGGGCCAACGTCCTGACTTTC. Translating gives CASSYLRTIAGANVLTF.

The CDR3: CASSESQRNKRGFTGELFF. The CDR3 DNA is TGTGCCAGCAGTGAAAGCCAAAGGAACAAGCGGGGGTTCACCGGGGAGCTGTTTTTT. The rearrangement uses TRBV6-1 and TRBJ2-2; 8 bases are shared with TRBD2. CDR3 length: 19 amino acids. Germline V gives CDR1 MNHNS, CDR2 SASEGT. V lost 2 bases to trimming and J lost 4 bases; unmatched junction nucleotides: 15.

The chain recombines TRBV4-1 with TRBJ1-1; possible D gene TRBD1, 5 bases. Germline lookup yields CDR1 MGHRA and CDR2 YSYEKL. The CDR3 contains 17 residues. The V gene lost 2 bases and the J gene lost 1 base, with 17 bases spanning the gap. In DNA, the CDR3 is TGCGCCAGCAGCCAACAAAGTTCGGGCAGGGCGAACACTGAAGCTTTCTTT. Amino acid sequence: CASSQQSSGRANTEAFF.

The chain couples TRBV27 to TRBJ2-6, with TRBD1 as a possible D gene (7 bases). This CDR3 spans 16 amino acids. Between the trimmed V and J ends, which lost 7 bases and 4 bases, there was a span of 17 bases. The V gene's germline CDR1 is MNHEY and CDR2 SMNVEV (reference sequence). CDR3 residues: CASTLAGGIGANVLTF. In DNA form, the CDR3 reads TGTGCCAGCACCCTAGCAGGGGGGATAGGGGCCAACGTCCTGACTTTC.

Ten or more counts support this clonotype. The rearrangement joins TRBV12-3 or TRBV12-4 to TRBJ2-2; the D is unclear. Deletions cut 3 bases from V and 0 bases from J, with 8 bases between. The CDR3 totals 15 residues. Written as DNA, the CDR3 is TGTGCCAGCAGTTTTCGGGCAGCGAACACCGGGGAGCTGTTTTTT. This encodes CASSFRAANTGELFF.

This clonotype has just a few counts. The V gene is TRBV12-3 or TRBV12-4, the J gene TRBJ2-1, with D perhaps TRBD1 or TRBD2 (6 bases each). Trimming took off 7 bases at V and 8 bases at J, with 15 bases between the two ends. The CDR3 is made up of 13 amino acids. Written as DNA, the CDR3 is TGTGCCAGCACCCCCATCCGGGGGCATGAGCAGTTCTTC. Translated: CASTPIRGHEQFF.

This clonotype was picked up a small number of times. The rearrangement uses TRBV14 and TRBJ2-3, with TRBD2 matching 13 bases. The ends lost 0 bases at V and 0 bases at J; junction bases unmatched: 12. This CDR3 has 21 amino acids. The germline V gene has CDR1 SGHDN and CDR2 FVKESK. CDR3 region: CASSQDRTSGGRHSSTDTQYF. The CDR3 DNA sequence: TGTGCCAGCAGCCAAGATAGGACTAGCGGGGGCCGACACAGCAGCACAGATACGCAGTATTTT.

This chain uses TRBV12-3 or TRBV12-4 with TRBJ1-2, with D uncertain. The CDR3 consists of 13 residues. Trimming took 6 bases from V and 4 from J, leaving 12 bases between them. This CDR3 reads CASRLNGLYGYTF. The DNA for the CDR3 is TGTGCCAGCAGATTAAACGGTCTCTATGGCTACACCTTC.

V usage is TRBV20-1 and J usage is TRBJ2-3; D remains unclear. CDR1 and CDR2 from the germline V gene are DFQATT and SNEGSKA (reference sequence). Trimming pared 5 bases from V and 0 bases from J, leaving 12 bases between. The CDR3 consists of 14 residues. The CDR3 nucleotides are TGCAGTGCTTTATCTCCTACTAGCACAGATACGCAGTATTTT. Protein: CSALSPTSTDTQYF.

The gene calls are TRBV12-3 or TRBV12-4 and TRBJ2-4; no clear D. The ends were cut back, 3 bases at V and 6 bases at J, with 6 bases in the middle. The CDR3 totals 12 residues. CDR3: CASSLNLNIQYF. In DNA, the CDR3 is TGTGCCAGCAGTTTGAATTTAAACATTCAGTACTTC.

V is TRBV21-1 and J is TRBJ2-7. TRBV21-1 is noted as a pseudogene. CDR3 length: 9 residues. In nucleotides, the CDR3 is TGTGCCAAGTCACCTGAGCAGTACTTC. Its protein is CAKSPEQYF.

The chain carries TRBV7-2 and TRBJ2-1; weak D call: TRBD1 (6 bases). The CDR3 has 13 amino acids. V lost 3 bases, J lost 9 bases, and 12 bases lay in between. The germline CDR1 and CDR2 sequences are SGHTA and FQGNSA. As DNA, the CDR3 is TGTGCCAGCAGCTTGAACAGGGAATCTGAGCAGTTCTTC. Translated, it gives CASSLNRESEQFF. Full variable domain (remainder filled in from reference TRBV7-2 and TRBJ2-1): GAGVSQSPSNKVTEKGKDVELRCDPISGHTALYWYRQSLGQGLEFLIYFQGNSAPDKSGLPSDRFSAERTGGSVSTLTIQRTQQEDSAVYLCASSLNRESEQFFGPGTRLTVL.

In this sample, this clonotype turned up many times. The rearrangement uses TRBV6-2 or TRBV6-3 and TRBJ1-1, with D perhaps matching TRBD1 (5 bases). The CDR3 runs 12 residues. The germline gives CDR1 MNHEY, CDR2 SVGEGT. V was pared by 6 bases and J by 0 bases, with 5 bases between. CDR3: CASRGVNTEAFF. In DNA form, the CDR3 reads TGTGCCAGCAGGGGGGTGAACACTGAAGCTTTCTTT.

V is TRBV15 and J is TRBJ1-2; TRBD1 might be the D (5 bases). CDR1 is LNHNV, CDR2 YYDKDF, per germline (reference sequence). The V end lost 3 bases, the J end lost 6 bases, and 17 bases lay between the germline ends. The CDR3 runs to 15 residues. The CDR3 protein is CATSSRDVLNHGYTF. The CDR3 region has the DNA TGTGCCACCAGCAGTAGGGACGTCTTAAACCATGGCTACACCTTC.

V is TRBV11-2 and J is TRBJ2-3; tentative D call: TRBD2 (5 bases). Germline CDR1 is SGHAT and CDR2 is FQNNGV. CDR3 length: 15 residues. The V gene lost 5 bases and the J gene lost 0 bases, with 12 bases spanning the gap. The DNA of the CDR3 is TGTGCCAGCAGCAGCGGCCGGAGCAGCACAGATACGCAGTATTTT. This translates into CASSSGRSSTDTQYF.